Below are 24 T cell receptor beta chains sequenced from a single sample in a study of chemoradiotherapy in HPV16-positive cancers. Repertoires were generated with immunoSEQ multiplex PCR, while TCRdb's copy carries only in-frame clones and drops some. The sample yields about 22,000 clones, roughly 92% seen once. The input for sequencing was blood, taken from a patient who underwent chemoradiotherapy. The receptors derive from a human donor with HPV-associated anogenital cancer.

In its sample, this clone was seen once. The chain joins TRBV7-8 to TRBJ2-5; 10 nucleotides match TRBD1. Near its end, the DNA agrees better with TRBJ2-7, so the J call may be wrong. Germline values: CDR1 SGHVS, CDR2 FQNEAQ. The CDR3 spans 15 residues. CDR3 in amino acids: CASSSTGQGTYEQYF. The CDR3 DNA reads TGTGCCAGCAGCTCAACGGGACAGGGGACCTACGAGCAGTACTTC.

V usage is TRBV9 and J usage is TRBJ2-1; 12 positions match TRBD2. Germline CDR1 is SGDLS and CDR2 is YYNGEE. The CDR3 extends over 16 amino acids. With 4 bases clipped from V and 4 bases from J, the junction kept 6 bases outside the gene matches. The CDR3: CASSKRTSGIYNEQFF. The CDR3 DNA follows: TGTGCCAGCAGCAAAAGGACTAGCGGGATTTACAATGAGCAGTTCTTC.

The V gene is TRBV28, the J gene TRBJ2-1, with 7 bases matching TRBD2. The CDR3 consists of 18 residues. Germline assignment: CDR1 MDHEN and CDR2 SYDVKM. The V segment lost 3 bases and the J segment 0 bases; nucleotides outside the gene matches: 11. CDR3 in DNA: TGTGCCAGCAGTTTCCCCCTCTCCGGGAGGAGCTCCTACAATGAGCAGTTCTTC. It specifies CASSFPLSGRSSYNEQFF.

V and J are TRBV7-2 and TRBJ1-5; 10 bases align to TRBD1. The CDR3 is made up of 16 amino acids. The ends lost 6 bases at V and 7 bases at J; junction bases unmatched: 12. Germline V gene data show CDR1 as SGHTA and CDR2 as FQGNSA. In DNA, the CDR3 is TGTGCCAGCAGTCTCACCGGGACAGGGGTTCGGCAGCCCCAGCATTTT. Encoded protein: CASSLTGTGVRQPQHF.

The chain has TRBV14 and TRBJ1-6; no definite D call. The germline gives CDR1 SGHDN, CDR2 FVKESK. Trimming pared 0 bases from V and 10 bases from J, leaving 13 bases between. CDR3 size: 15 residues. DNA for the CDR3: TGTGCCAGCAGCCAAGATTTCAACGGCGTGTCACCCCTCCACTTT. This codes for CASSQDFNGVSPLHF.

CDR3 residues: CASSTRREFPYNEQFF. In nucleotides, the CDR3 is TGTGCCAGCAGCACACGGCGGGAGTTCCCCTACAATGAGCAGTTCTTC. The genes are TRBV27 and TRBJ2-1; 7 bases align to TRBD2. From germline, CDR1 is MNHEY and CDR2 SMNVEV (reference sequence). CDR3 length: 16 residues. Germline trimming cut 6 bases from V and 2 bases from J; bases unmatched to any gene: 10.

The gene calls are TRBV29-1 and TRBJ2-1, with D perhaps matching TRBD1 (5 bases). The germline V gene has CDR1 SQVTM and CDR2 ANQGSEA. Trimming took off 7 bases at V and 6 bases at J, with 13 bases between the two ends. There are 12 residues in the CDR3. The CDR3 DNA is TGCAGCGCACGACCTAGGGGCAATGAGCAGTTCTTC. This encodes CSARPRGNEQFF.

The chain uses TRBV19 and TRBJ2-7, with a tentative D call TRBD2 (6 bases). Germline CDR1 LNHDA, CDR2 SQIVND (reference sequence). Trimming cost V 2 bases and J 1 base, with 24 bases left between them. The CDR3 is 19 amino acids. The CDR3 reads CASSILMGGGLPRSYEQYF. DNA for the CDR3: TGTGCCAGTAGTATATTGATGGGGGGTGGACTACCAAGATCCTACGAGCAGTACTTC.

The chain uses TRBV2 and TRBJ2-2, with 9 bases matching TRBD2. The CDR3 is made up of 15 amino acids. The V and J ends lost 2 bases and 6 bases, in that order; junction bases with no gene match: 4. Per germline, CDR1 SNHLY and CDR2 FYNNEI. This CDR3 reads CASSESSGRSGELFF. CDR3 coding DNA: TGTGCCAGCAGTGAATCAAGCGGGAGGTCCGGGGAGCTGTTTTTT. The whole variable domain, filled in from reference TRBV2 and TRBJ2-2, reads EPEVTQTPSHQVTQMGQEVILRCVPISNHLYFYWYRQILGQKVEFLVSFYNNEISEKSEIFDDQFSVERPDGSNFTLKIRSTKLEDSAMYFCASSESSGRSGELFFGEGSRLTVL.

The genes are TRBV7-3 and TRBJ2-1; TRBD2 agrees at 11 bases. Looked up from germline, CDR1 is SGHTA and CDR2 is FQGTGA. The CDR3 runs to 16 residues. The junction had 9 bases not matched to a gene; V was cut back by 6 bases and J by 5 bases. CDR3: CASRRDLAGGHNEQFF. CDR3 nucleotide sequence: TGTGCCAGCAGGCGTGATCTAGCGGGGGGACACAATGAGCAGTTCTTC.

This clone was detected once. The gene calls are TRBV2 and TRBJ2-1; TRBD1 might be the D (5 bases). The CDR3 runs to 12 residues. V gave up 11 bases and J gave up 6 bases, with 14 bases separating them. Germline CDR1 SNHLY, CDR2 FYNNEI. The CDR3 nucleotides are TGTGCCGTACCAGGGTTTTCCAATGAGCAGTTCTTC. Translated, it gives CAVPGFSNEQFF.

The rearrangement links TRBV18 to TRBJ2-2, with 8 bases lining up with TRBD1. After removal of 6 bases from V and 7 bases from J, the junction contained 7 bases not matched to a gene. Germline V gives CDR1 KGHSH, CDR2 LQKENI. This CDR3 is 14 amino acids long. The CDR3 nucleotides read TGTGCCAGCTCGCCGGGACAGGACAACGGGGAGCTGTTTTTT. As protein: CASSPGQDNGELFF.

This chain links TRBV11-3 with TRBJ2-2, with D possibly being TRBD1 (6 bases). Germline V lookup: CDR1 SGHNT, CDR2 YENEEA. CDR3 length: 14 amino acids. Trimming stripped 5 bases from V and 2 bases from J, with 9 bases between. CDR3 DNA: TGTGCCAGCAGCCCCGGGACAAACACCGGGGAGCTGTTTTTT. As protein: CASSPGTNTGELFF.

The chain recombines TRBV4-3 with TRBJ2-1, with a tentative D call TRBD1 (5 bases). CDR3 length: 14 residues. V lost 3 bases and J 4 bases, leaving 10 bases between the germline ends. Germline V CDR1 and CDR2: LGHNA, YSLEER. The CDR3 sequence is CASSHPRAYNEQFF. Written as DNA, the CDR3 is TGCGCCAGCAGCCACCCCAGGGCTTACAATGAGCAGTTCTTC.

The chain joins TRBV15 to TRBJ2-7, with TRBD1 identical over 7 bases. Trimming took 4 bases from V and 1 from J; bases not matched to a gene: 4. From germline, CDR1 is LNHNV and CDR2 YYDKDF (reference sequence). CDR3 length: 14 residues. Written as DNA, the CDR3 is TGTGCCACCAGCACTCGGACAGGATCCTACGAGCAGTACTTC. Translating gives CATSTRTGSYEQYF. Complete variable domain (other parts from reference TRBV15 and TRBJ2-7): DAMVIQNPRYQVTQFGKPVTLSCSQTLNHNVMYWYQQKSSQAPKLLFHYYDKDFNNEADTPDNFQSRRPNTSFCFLDIRSPGLGDTAMYLCATSTRTGSYEQYFGPGTRLTVT.

The chain combines TRBV27 with TRBJ1-1, with D possibly TRBD1 on 6 matching bases. Trimming took 4 bases from V and 7 from J, leaving 13 bases between them. Germline assignment: CDR1 MNHEY and CDR2 SMNVEV (reference sequence). This CDR3 contains 13 residues. The CDR3 bases are TGTGCCAGCAGTTCGGGGGCAGGGATTGAAGCTTTCTTT. As protein: CASSSGAGIEAFF.

The chain combines TRBV28 with TRBJ1-5, with D possibly being TRBD1 (5 bases). The CDR3 loop spans 16 amino acids. CDR1 is MDHEN, CDR2 SYDVKM, per germline. Trimming stripped 3 bases from V and 4 bases from J, with 16 bases between. In nucleotides, the CDR3 is TGTGCCAGCAGTTTCTCTGGGGCAGGGCAGAATCAGCCCCAGCATTTT. It specifies CASSFSGAGQNQPQHF. Full variable domain (outside the CDR3, taken from reference TRBV28 and TRBJ1-5): DVKVTQSSRYLVKRTGEKVFLECVQDMDHENMFWYRQDPGLGLRLIYFSYDVKMKEKGDIPEGYSVSREKKERFSLILESASTNQTSMYLCASSFSGAGQNQPQHFGDGTRLSIL.

The chain recombines TRBV5-6 with TRBJ2-7, with 7 bases matching TRBD2. The length of the CDR3 is 16 residues. CDR1 SGHDT and CDR2 YYEEEE come from the germline V gene. The junction had 9 bases not matched to a gene; V was cut back by 3 bases and J by 0 bases. As DNA, the CDR3 is TGTGCCAGCAGCTGGCGCCAAGCGGGAAGCTCCTACGAGCAGTACTTC. Its translation is CASSWRQAGSSYEQYF.

This sequence joins TRBV5-6 and TRBJ1-5; TRBD1 is a possible D gene (6 bases). The V end lost 2 bases, the J end lost 7 bases, and 7 bases lay between the germline ends. Germline loops: CDR1 SGHDT, CDR2 YYEEEE. The CDR3 is 12 amino acids. CDR3 DNA sequence: TGTGCCAGCAGCTTAAGGGGGCAGCCCCAGCATTTT. Translated, it gives CASSLRGQPQHF.

The rearrangement joins TRBV29-1 to TRBJ2-1; TRBD2 agrees at 9 bases. Germline values: CDR1 SQVTM, CDR2 ANQGSEA. Germline trimming cut 5 bases from V and 6 bases from J; bases unmatched to any gene: 5. The CDR3 runs 13 residues. This chain's CDR3 is CSVRAGGTNEQFF. CDR3 bases: TGCAGCGTTCGGGCGGGGGGGACCAATGAGCAGTTCTTC.

This clone was seen a handful of times. J is TRBJ1-6 and V is TRBV28; D remains ambiguous. V lost 6 bases and J 8 bases, leaving 5 bases between the germline ends. Germline V gene sequence: CDR1 MDHEN, CDR2 SYDVKM. The CDR3 spans 11 residues. The CDR3 sequence is CASRTYSPLHF. The CDR3 nucleotides are TGTGCCAGCAGGACGTATTCACCCCTCCACTTT.

The V call is TRBV19, the J call TRBJ2-7; TRBD1 matches 8 bases. The V segment lost 6 bases and the J segment 7 bases; nucleotides outside the gene matches: 14. Germline V gene data show CDR1 as LNHDA and CDR2 as SQIVND (reference sequence). This CDR3 contains 15 residues. The CDR3 bases are TGTGCCAGTAGAAACCGACAGGGGAGGATTTTAGAGCAGTACTTC. This encodes CASRNRQGRILEQYF. Based on the CDR3 plus reference TRBV19 and TRBJ2-7, the full variable domain is DGGITQSPKYLFRKEGQNVTLSCEQNLNHDAMYWYRQDPGQGLRLIYYSQIVNDFQKGDIAEGYSVSREKKESFPLTVTSAQKNPTAFYLCASRNRQGRILEQYFGPGTRLTVT.

This chain joins TRBV29-1 and TRBJ1-1; D is undetermined. This CDR3 contains 11 residues. The V end was cut by 5 bases, the J end by 6 bases, with 10 bases between. Germline V gene sequence: CDR1 SQVTM, CDR2 ANQGSEA. The chain's CDR3 is CSVKHSPEAFF. As DNA, the CDR3 is TGCAGCGTTAAACACAGCCCTGAAGCTTTCTTT.

This clone was recorded only once. V and J are TRBV9 and TRBJ1-3; maybe TRBD1 (6 bases). Germline V CDR1 and CDR2: SGDLS, YYNGEE. CDR3 length equals 16 residues. V dropped 3 bases and J dropped 0 bases, with 13 bases sitting between them. DNA of the CDR3: TGTGCCAGCAGCGGATACCGGGACAACTCTGGAAACACCATATATTTT. Amino acid sequence: CASSGYRDNSGNTIYF. The complete variable domain, with remaining parts taken from reference TRBV9 and TRBJ1-3, reads DSGVTQTPKHLITATGQRVTLRCSPRSGDLSVYWYQQSLDQGLQFLIQYYNGEERAKGNILERFSAQQFPDLHSELNLSSLELGDSALYFCASSGYRDNSGNTIYFGEGSWLTVV.